This is a list of T cell receptor beta chains from one sample in a study of blood T cell repertoires in COVID-19. The assay was immunoSEQ multiplex PCR, and TCRdb's table has in-frame clones only and misses some. The sample lists 100,000 to 150,000 clones; approximately 74% were seen once. Material: peripheral blood. These receptors were obtained from a man in his fifties or sixties with acute or convalescent COVID-19. Both conserved end residues are part of each CDR3. The D gene is left open where the match is weak. Rows may omit the clone size; those that give it use once, few, many or a size class.

v_call: TRBV5-1; clone_size: few; d_call: TRBD1; j_call: TRBJ1-4; cdr3_nt: TGCGCCAGCAGCTGGGGACAGGGGGTCGAAAAACTGTTTTTT; cdr3_aa: CASSWGQGVEKLFF
v_call: TRBV10-1; clone_size: few; d_call: TRBD2; j_call: TRBJ2-3; cdr3_nt: TGCGCCAGCTCGGGACTAGCTAGCACAGATACGCAGTATTTT; cdr3_aa: CASSGLASTDTQYF
v_call: TRBV29-1; clone_size: .; d_call: TRBD1; j_call: TRBJ1-1; cdr3_nt: TGCAGCGCCCTGGACAGGACGAACACTGAAGCTTTCTTT; cdr3_aa: CSALDRTNTEAFF
v_call: TRBV6-1; clone_size: .; d_call: .; j_call: TRBJ1-2; cdr3_nt: TGTGCCAGCAGTGAAGTGGGCACACGTGGCTACACCTTC; cdr3_aa: CASSEVGTRGYTF
v_call: TRBV6-1; clone_size: .; d_call: .; j_call: TRBJ1-3; cdr3_nt: TGTGCCAGCAGTGAAGAACCTCCGGGACTTCCAAACACCATATATTTT; cdr3_aa: CASSEEPPGLPNTIYF
v_call: TRBV6-6; clone_size: few; d_call: .; j_call: TRBJ2-7; cdr3_nt: TGTGCCAGCAGTGCCGGCTACGAGCAGTACTTC; cdr3_aa: CASSAGYEQYF
v_call: TRBV19; clone_size: .; d_call: TRBD1; j_call: TRBJ1-1; cdr3_nt: TGTGCCAGTAGCGCTAGGACAGGGAAGGGGACTGAAGCTTTCTTT; cdr3_aa: CASSARTGKGTEAFF
v_call: TRBV19; clone_size: .; d_call: .; j_call: TRBJ1-6; cdr3_nt: TGTGCCACCGCCCAACAGCATTCACCCCTCCACTTT; cdr3_aa: CATAQQHSPLHF
v_call: TRBV7-6; clone_size: .; d_call: TRBD2; j_call: TRBJ2-3; cdr3_nt: TGTGCCAGCAGCCGGACTAGCGGGGGAGACACAGATACGCAGTATTTT; cdr3_aa: CASSRTSGGDTDTQYF
v_call: TRBV27; clone_size: .; d_call: TRBD1; j_call: TRBJ2-1; cdr3_nt: TGTGCCAGCAGTTTCCCAGGACAGGGTAATGAGCAGTTCTTC; cdr3_aa: CASSFPGQGNEQFF
v_call: TRBV6-4; clone_size: .; d_call: TRBD2; j_call: TRBJ2-7; cdr3_nt: TGTGCCAGCAGTTCGTCCCAGGGAGGGGCCCGAGGGAGGGAGCAGTACTTC; cdr3_aa: CASSSSQGGARGREQYF
v_call: TRBV27; clone_size: .; d_call: TRBD2; j_call: TRBJ2-1; cdr3_nt: TGTGCCAGCCTAAAAGATCTGGGTAGCGGGAGAGTGCAGTTCTTC; cdr3_aa: CASLKDLGSGRVQFF
v_call: TRBV4-1; clone_size: .; d_call: .; j_call: TRBJ1-1; cdr3_nt: TGCGCCAGCAGCCAAGAGCGGCGAACTGAAGCTTTCTTT; cdr3_aa: CASSQERRTEAFF
v_call: TRBV2; clone_size: .; d_call: .; j_call: TRBJ2-7; cdr3_nt: TGTGCCAGCCTCCCCCAGGCACGAACCTACGAGCAGTACTTC; cdr3_aa: CASLPQARTYEQYF
v_call: TRBV12-3/TRBV12-4; clone_size: .; d_call: TRBD1; j_call: TRBJ1-2; cdr3_nt: TGTGCCAGCAGGGGACAGGGGGCTGTTGGCTACACCTTC; cdr3_aa: CASRGQGAVGYTF
v_call: TRBV18; clone_size: .; d_call: TRBD1; j_call: TRBJ1-1; cdr3_nt: TGTGCCAGCTCAACAGGGGGGAACACTGAAGCTTTCTTT; cdr3_aa: CASSTGGNTEAFF
v_call: TRBV6-2/TRBV6-3; clone_size: .; d_call: .; j_call: TRBJ1-6; cdr3_nt: TGTGCCAGCAGCCAATCGACTGGAAATGCCCTAAATTCACCCCTCCACTTT; cdr3_aa: CASSQSTGNALNSPLHF
v_call: TRBV6-5; clone_size: once; d_call: .; j_call: TRBJ1-5; cdr3_nt: TGTGCCAGCAGTTACTCCTCCAGATTCAATCAGCCCCAGCATTTT; cdr3_aa: CASSYSSRFNQPQHF
v_call: TRBV5-6; clone_size: .; d_call: TRBD1; j_call: TRBJ1-2; cdr3_nt: TGTGCCAGCAGCTTGGAGGGACAGGGAGGTTTCTATGGCTACACCTTC; cdr3_aa: CASSLEGQGGFYGYTF
v_call: TRBV19; clone_size: .; d_call: TRBD2; j_call: TRBJ2-1; cdr3_nt: TGTGCCAGTAGCGGGATTAGCGGGGGGCTACACAATGAGCAGTTCTTC; cdr3_aa: CASSGISGGLHNEQFF